These 20 T cell receptor beta chains came from one sample sequenced in a study of cytomegalovirus exposure and HLA in healthy donors. 13 Jbeta primers and 60 Vbeta primers were used for the PCR. Generated by immunoSEQ multiplex PCR, the TCRdb table keeps only in-frame clones and is missing some. The sample comprises 150,000 to 200,000 clones, approximately 71% of which are singletons, and about 1.6% rests with the top ten. The source material was PBMCs. The receptor set was obtained from a girl aged 5-17 years in good health and CMV-seronegative.

The chain is built from TRBV7-2 and TRBJ1-2; the D gene is possibly TRBD1 (5 bases). Per the germline V gene, CDR1 is SGHTA and CDR2 is FQGNSA. V was cut by 8 bases and J by 8 bases, with 12 bases left in between. The CDR3 contains 11 residues. The CDR3 DNA sequence: TGTGCCAGCGCGGTGGGGCTCGGCTACACCTTC. This codes for CASAVGLGYTF.

The V call is TRBV27, the J call TRBJ1-6, with 11 nucleotides matching TRBD1. V shed 1 base and J 9 bases; nucleotides not matched to a gene: 14. Germline CDR1 is MNHEY and CDR2 is SMNVEV (reference sequence). The CDR3 has 19 residues. The CDR3 spells CASSLYGPMGTGGASPLHF. Here the CDR3 DNA reads TGTGCCAGCAGTTTATATGGTCCCATGGGGACAGGGGGTGCTTCACCCCTCCACTTT.

The table lists this clone with a few counts. The gene calls are TRBV6-1 and TRBJ2-1; TRBD2 agrees at 7 bases. The CDR3 has 14 amino acids. The germline CDR1 and CDR2 sequences are MNHNS and SASEGT. Trimming cost V 8 bases and J 6 bases; bases outside gene matches: 10. The CDR3 bases are TGTGCCAGCCGGGGGACTATCTCTGTCAATGAGCAGTTCTTC. It translates to CASRGTISVNEQFF.

Regarding this clone: Other DNA sequences in the sample encode the same CDR3. The chain uses TRBV5-1 and TRBJ1-6; 8 nucleotides agree with TRBD1. V gave up 4 bases and J gave up 5 bases; unmatched junction bases: 8. The CDR3 length is 16 residues. The V gene's germline CDR1 is SGHRS and CDR2 YFSETQ. CDR3 region: CASSKAPRGHNSPLHF. The DNA for the CDR3 is TGCGCCAGCAGCAAGGCCCCCAGGGGGCATAATTCACCCCTCCACTTT.

The CDR3 bases are TGTGCCACCAGCGTGACCGGGACGCAGGCGGGGGCTTTCTTT. Translation: CATSVTGTQAGAFF. The rearrangement joins TRBV15 to TRBJ1-1; TRBD1 might be the D (5 bases). The CDR3 length is 14 residues. Germline CDR1 and CDR2: LNHNV and YYDKDF (reference sequence). The V gene lost 5 bases and the J gene lost 11 bases, with 21 bases spanning the gap. The variable domain in full, completed from reference TRBV15 and TRBJ1-1, reads DAMVIQNPRYQVTQFGKPVTLSCSQTLNHNVMYWYQQKSSQAPKLLFHYYDKDFNNEADTPDNFQSRRPNTSFCFLDIRSPGLGDTAMYLCATSVTGTQAGAFFGQGTRLTVV.

The rearrangement uses TRBV5-1 and TRBJ2-3; D unclear. V dropped 1 base and J dropped 0 bases, with 12 bases sitting between them. Germline CDR1 SGHRS, CDR2 YFSETQ. This CDR3 comprises 16 residues. The CDR3 DNA follows: TGCGCCAGCAGCTTGCGCGCCTACTCTAGCACAGATACGCAGTATTTT. It encodes CASSLRAYSSTDTQYF.

The chain carries TRBV7-9 and TRBJ1-6, with 7 bases identical to TRBD1. The CDR3 has 14 residues. V gave up 4 bases and J gave up 10 bases; unmatched junction bases: 7. Germline loops: CDR1 SEHNR, CDR2 FQNEAQ (reference sequence). The CDR3 region is CASSSGTEVSPLHF. In DNA form, the CDR3 reads TGTGCCAGCAGCTCCGGGACAGAAGTATCACCCCTCCACTTT.

V usage is TRBV5-6 and J usage is TRBJ2-3; TRBD2 aligns across 10 bases. Looked up from germline, CDR1 is SGHDT and CDR2 is YYEEEE. This CDR3 region has 16 residues. Trimming at V came to 3 bases and at J to 3 bases, leaving 7 bases not matched to a gene. CDR3 nucleotide sequence: TGTGCCAGCAGCTCCACCAGCGGGGGGGCGACAGATACGCAGTATTTT. Its protein product is CASSSTSGGATDTQYF.

J is TRBJ2-3 and V is TRBV7-3, with a tentative D call TRBD1 (5 bases). Germline CDR1 is SGHTA and CDR2 is FQGTGA. This CDR3 has 15 amino acids. V lost 3 bases and J lost 0, with 10 bases in between. As DNA, the CDR3 is TGTGCCAGCAGCTTCGACAGAACTAGCACAGATACGCAGTATTTT. This translates into CASSFDRTSTDTQYF.

The chain is built from TRBV18 and TRBJ1-1; D perhaps matches TRBD1 (5 bases). CDR1 is KGHSH, CDR2 LQKENI, per germline. This CDR3 has 13 residues. The ends were cut back, 5 bases at V and 2 bases at J, with 9 bases in the middle. The CDR3 DNA is TGTGCCAGCTCAATCGACAGCAACACTGAAGCTTTCTTT. It yields the protein CASSIDSNTEAFF.

V and J are TRBV25-1 and TRBJ2-1, with D possibly matching TRBD2 (5 bases). CDR1 MGHDK and CDR2 SYGVNS come from the germline V gene. Trimming took 8 bases from V and 2 from J, leaving 16 bases between them. The CDR3 has 15 residues. CDR3 amino acids: CASVAPGSPYNEQFF. Here the CDR3 DNA reads TGTGCCAGCGTTGCCCCGGGGTCTCCCTACAATGAGCAGTTCTTC.

A few counts support this clone. The chain is built from TRBV10-3 and TRBJ2-3; 8 bases align to TRBD1. The V and J ends lost 9 bases and 0 bases, in that order; junction bases with no gene match: 5. This CDR3 has 14 amino acids. Per germline, CDR1 ENHRY and CDR2 SYGVKD. The CDR3 loop is CAIGTGDSTDTQYF. Here the CDR3 DNA reads TGTGCCATAGGGACAGGCGATAGCACAGATACGCAGTATTTT.

The gene calls are TRBV9 and TRBJ1-2; 12 nucleotides match TRBD1. Germline CDR1 is SGDLS and CDR2 is YYNGEE. Trimming took 4 bases from V and 7 from J; bases not matched to a gene: 5. CDR3 size: 14 residues. The CDR3 sequence is CASSLGQGAAGYTF. The CDR3 DNA reads TGTGCCAGCAGCTTGGGACAGGGGGCTGCTGGCTACACCTTC. The entire variable domain, with the rest obtained from reference TRBV9 and TRBJ1-2, is as follows: DSGVTQTPKHLITATGQRVTLRCSPRSGDLSVYWYQQSLDQGLQFLIQYYNGEERAKGNILERFSAQQFPDLHSELNLSSLELGDSALYFCASSLGQGAAGYTFGSGTRLTVV.

V and J are TRBV5-1 and TRBJ2-1; TRBD2 matches at 8 bases. The CDR3 runs to 17 residues. The germline CDR1 and CDR2 sequences are SGHRS and YFSETQ. V shed 4 bases, J shed 4 bases, and the junction held 13 bases outside the gene matches. CDR3 bases: TGCGCCAGCAGCCCGGAGCCTGCGGGGGGTTTATACAATGAGCAGTTCTTC. It translates to CASSPEPAGGLYNEQFF.

Details on this clone: The same CDR3 can be traced to other DNA sequences in this sample. The gene calls are TRBV27 and TRBJ1-2; D is ambiguous. Germline V gives CDR1 MNHEY, CDR2 SMNVEV (reference sequence). This CDR3 spans 13 amino acids. V gave up 3 bases and J gave up 4 bases, with 9 bases separating them. CDR3 sequence reads: CASSLEGGYGYTF. CDR3 sequence (DNA): TGTGCCAGCAGTTTGGAGGGAGGCTATGGCTACACCTTC.

The chain uses TRBV7-8 and TRBJ2-4, with 10 bases identical to TRBD1. Germline values: CDR1 SGHVS, CDR2 FQNEAQ. V was pared by 4 bases and J by 8 bases, with 8 bases of the junction left unmatched. The CDR3 is made up of 15 amino acids. In DNA form, the CDR3 reads TGTGCCAGCAGCTCAGACAGGGGGCGCGAGGACATTCAGTACTTC. This codes for CASSSDRGREDIQYF.

This clone was recorded a few times. This chain links TRBV6-1 with TRBJ2-5; D remains unclear. There are 12 residues in the CDR3. In germline, CDR1 is MNHNS, CDR2 SASEGT. V gave up 4 bases and J gave up 5 bases, with 8 bases separating them. The DNA of the CDR3 is TGTGCCAGCAGTGTGGGCATCGAGACCCAGTACTTC. It specifies CASSVGIETQYF.

The V gene is TRBV2, the J gene TRBJ1-5; D is unresolved. CDR1 is SNHLY and CDR2 is FYNNEI in the germline V gene. Trimming stripped 2 bases from V and 6 bases from J, with 11 bases between. This CDR3 comprises 14 residues. The CDR3 sequence is CASSELAGGQPQHF. CDR3 bases: TGTGCCAGCAGTGAATTGGCAGGAGGTCAGCCCCAGCATTTT.

The chain joins TRBV19 to TRBJ1-1; D remains ambiguous. Trimming removed 1 base at V and 1 base at J, with 7 bases between. Germline V gene data show CDR1 as LNHDA and CDR2 as SQIVND (reference sequence). The length of the CDR3 is 14 residues. DNA for the CDR3: TGTGCCAGTAGTATAGGGCCGGGGAACACTGAAGCTTTCTTT. This sequence encodes CASSIGPGNTEAFF.

The V gene is TRBV5-1, the J gene TRBJ1-2, with a tentative D call TRBD1 (6 bases). The germline V and J ends were trimmed by 0 bases and 4 bases, with 10 bases remaining between them. The CDR3 extends over 14 amino acids. The germline CDR1 and CDR2 sequences are SGHRS and YFSETQ. The CDR3 region is CASSLGTGSYGYTF. The CDR3 nucleotides read TGCGCCAGCAGCTTGGGCACAGGGAGCTATGGCTACACCTTC.